The 10 T cell receptor beta chains below were found in one sample sequenced in a study of T cell responses to AZD1222 COVID-19 vaccine. Method: immunoSEQ multiplex PCR; TCRdb's copy keeps in-frame clones and lacks some. Here the sample spans 110,000 or so clones, around 84% being singletons. The sample consisted of peripheral blood, taken 28 days after the second AZD1222 dose. All receptors come from an adult who received the AZD1222 COVID-19 vaccine.

This rearrangement joins TRBV16 to TRBJ1-3; D is unclear. With 0 bases removed from V and 0 bases from J, the gap between germline ends came to 9 bases. The CDR3 runs to 16 residues. CDR1 and CDR2 (germline): KGHSY, FQNENV. Here the CDR3 reads CASSQSGTNSGNTIYF. The CDR3 nucleotides read TGTGCCAGCAGCCAATCGGGCACAAACTCTGGAAACACCATATATTTT.

The V gene is TRBV3-1 (or the pseudogene TRBV3-2), the J gene TRBJ1-2; possibly TRBD1 for D (6 bases). CDR1 and CDR2 from the germline V gene are LGHDT and YNNKEL (reference sequence). The V gene lost 6 bases and the J gene lost 6 bases, with 14 bases spanning the gap. The CDR3 totals 13 residues. This CDR3 is CASRQGLGDGYTF. The CDR3 region has the DNA TGTGCCAGCAGACAGGGATTGGGAGATGGCTACACCTTC.

This chain joins TRBV19 and TRBJ1-1, with D possibly TRBD1 on 6 matching bases. Trimming took off 3 bases at V and 9 bases at J, with 20 bases between the two ends. This CDR3 comprises 15 residues. Looked up from germline, CDR1 is LNHDA and CDR2 is SQIVND (reference sequence). The CDR3: CASSMTQGLGSKAFF. The CDR3 DNA reads TGTGCCAGTAGTATGACACAGGGATTGGGGTCCAAAGCTTTCTTT.

The genes are TRBV28 and TRBJ2-1; 13 nucleotides match TRBD2. The CDR3 extends over 15 amino acids. From germline, CDR1 is MDHEN and CDR2 SYDVKM. The J segment lost 13 bases and the V segment lost 1 base, leaving 7 bases of the junction unmatched. The CDR3 here is CASSLFIGTSGTQFF. In DNA form, the CDR3 reads TGTGCCAGCAGTTTATTTATTGGGACTAGCGGGACTCAGTTCTTC.

The genes are TRBV29-1 and TRBJ1-3; possibly TRBD1 for D (5 bases). The CDR3 has 15 amino acids. Trimming pared 5 bases from V and 2 bases from J, leaving 16 bases between. Germline CDR1 is SQVTM and CDR2 is ANQGSEA. Here the CDR3 DNA reads TGCAGCGTTAGTAGTACGGGGCGCCCTGGAAACACCATATATTTT. This gives the protein CSVSSTGRPGNTIYF.

V is TRBV11-2 and J is TRBJ1-2; TRBD1 might be the D (5 bases). With 5 bases removed from V and 1 base from J, the gap between germline ends came to 17 bases. This CDR3 comprises 16 residues. Per germline, CDR1 SGHAT and CDR2 FQNNGV. The CDR3 protein is CASSPAGGKFNYGYTF. CDR3 DNA sequence: TGTGCCAGCAGCCCCGCGGGGGGGAAATTTAACTATGGCTACACCTTC.

The chain uses TRBV19 and TRBJ2-2, with 8 bases aligning to TRBD1. The CDR3 has 18 residues. The junction had 14 bases not matched to a gene; V was cut back by 3 bases and J by 5 bases. Germline V gene sequence: CDR1 LNHDA, CDR2 SQIVND (reference sequence). CDR3 loop: CASSMALGQGRGTGELFF. In DNA, the CDR3 is TGTGCCAGTAGTATGGCACTAGGACAGGGTAGAGGGACCGGGGAGCTGTTTTTT. Filled out from reference TRBV19 and TRBJ2-2, the complete variable domain reads DGGITQSPKYLFRKEGQNVTLSCEQNLNHDAMYWYRQDPGQGLRLIYYSQIVNDFQKGDIAEGYSVSREKKESFPLTVTSAQKNPTAFYLCASSMALGQGRGTGELFFGEGSRLTVL.

A remark on this clone: Other DNA sequences in the same sample also yield this CDR3. The V gene is TRBV28, the J gene TRBJ1-5, with D uncertain. The CDR3 is 13 amino acids. Germline CDR1 and CDR2: MDHEN and SYDVKM. Trimming removed 3 bases from V and 2 bases from J, with 5 bases in between. DNA of the CDR3: TGTGCCAGCAGTTTTACAGGCAATCAGCCCCAGCATTTT. Translating it yields CASSFTGNQPQHF.

J is TRBJ2-1 and V is TRBV7-3, with 14 bases matching TRBD2. Germline lookup yields CDR1 SGHTA and CDR2 FQGTGA. V lost 4 bases and J lost 9; bases outside the gene matches: 5. The CDR3 loop spans 15 amino acids. CDR3 nucleotide sequence: TGTGCCAGCAGCTCCGGGACTAGCGGGAGTACTGAGCAGTTCTTC. Its protein is CASSSGTSGSTEQFF.

This clone was picked up a small number of times. V is TRBV27 and J is TRBJ1-4, with D unresolved. There are 16 residues in the CDR3. V shed 5 bases and J shed 4 bases, with 17 bases lying between them. Germline V lookup: CDR1 MNHEY, CDR2 SMNVEV (reference sequence). CDR3 amino acids: CASSPLSDGVNEKLFF. CDR3 in DNA: TGTGCCAGCAGTCCCCTATCGGACGGAGTTAATGAAAAACTGTTTTTT.